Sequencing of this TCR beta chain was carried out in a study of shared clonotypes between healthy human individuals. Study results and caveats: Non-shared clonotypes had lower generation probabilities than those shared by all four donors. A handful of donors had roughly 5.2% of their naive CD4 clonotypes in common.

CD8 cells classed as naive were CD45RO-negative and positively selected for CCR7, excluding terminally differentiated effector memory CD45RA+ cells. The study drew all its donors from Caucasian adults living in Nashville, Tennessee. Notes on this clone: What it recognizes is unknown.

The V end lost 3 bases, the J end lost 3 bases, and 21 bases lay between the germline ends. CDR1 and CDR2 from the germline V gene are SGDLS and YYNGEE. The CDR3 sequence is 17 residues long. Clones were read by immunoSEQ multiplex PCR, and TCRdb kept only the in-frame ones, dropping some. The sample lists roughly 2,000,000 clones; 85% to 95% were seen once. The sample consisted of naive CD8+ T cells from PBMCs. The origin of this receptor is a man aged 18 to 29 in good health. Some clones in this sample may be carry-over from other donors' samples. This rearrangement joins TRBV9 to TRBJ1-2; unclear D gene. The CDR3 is CASSDPRGGFYDYGYTF. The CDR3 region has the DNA TGTGCCAGCAGCGACCCTCGGGGTGGGTTTTATGACTATGGCTACACCTTC.